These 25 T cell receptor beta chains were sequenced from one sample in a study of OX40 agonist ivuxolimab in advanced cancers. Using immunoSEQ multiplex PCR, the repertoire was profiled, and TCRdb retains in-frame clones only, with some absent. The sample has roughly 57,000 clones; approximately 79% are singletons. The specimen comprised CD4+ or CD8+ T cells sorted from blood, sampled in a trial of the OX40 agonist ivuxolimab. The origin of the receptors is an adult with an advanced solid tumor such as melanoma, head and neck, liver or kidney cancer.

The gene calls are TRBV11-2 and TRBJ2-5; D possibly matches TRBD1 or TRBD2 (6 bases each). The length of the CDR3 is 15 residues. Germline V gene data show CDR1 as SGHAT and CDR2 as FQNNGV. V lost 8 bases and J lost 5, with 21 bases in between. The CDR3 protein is CASEISGARGETQYF. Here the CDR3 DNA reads TGTGCCAGCGAAATTTCGGGGGCGAGAGGGGAGACCCAGTACTTC.

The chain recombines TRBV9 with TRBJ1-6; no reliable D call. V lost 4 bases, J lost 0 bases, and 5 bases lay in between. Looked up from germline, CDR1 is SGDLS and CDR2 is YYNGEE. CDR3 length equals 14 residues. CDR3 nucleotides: TGTGCCAGCAGCCCCATCTCCTATAATTCACCCCTCCACTTT. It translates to CASSPISYNSPLHF.

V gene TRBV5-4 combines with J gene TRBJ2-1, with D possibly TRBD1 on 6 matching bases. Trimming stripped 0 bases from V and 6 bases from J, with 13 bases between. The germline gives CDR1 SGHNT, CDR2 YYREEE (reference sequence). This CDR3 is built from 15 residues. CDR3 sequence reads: CASSLGSARGNEQFF. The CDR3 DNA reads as TGTGCCAGCAGCTTGGGATCCGCCAGGGGCAATGAGCAGTTCTTC.

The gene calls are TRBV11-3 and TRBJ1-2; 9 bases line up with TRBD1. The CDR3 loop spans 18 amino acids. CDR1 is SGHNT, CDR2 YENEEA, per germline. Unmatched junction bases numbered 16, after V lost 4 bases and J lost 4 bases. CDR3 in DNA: TGTGCCAGCAGCTCGGGGCGGGACAGGGAAAGTATACGCTATGGCTACACCTTC. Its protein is CASSSGRDRESIRYGYTF.

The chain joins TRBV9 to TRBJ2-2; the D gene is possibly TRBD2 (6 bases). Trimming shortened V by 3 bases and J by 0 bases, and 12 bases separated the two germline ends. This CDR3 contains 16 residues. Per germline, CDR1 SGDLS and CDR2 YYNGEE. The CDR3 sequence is CASSAPGLPNTGELFF. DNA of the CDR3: TGTGCCAGCAGCGCCCCGGGACTCCCGAACACCGGGGAGCTGTTTTTT.

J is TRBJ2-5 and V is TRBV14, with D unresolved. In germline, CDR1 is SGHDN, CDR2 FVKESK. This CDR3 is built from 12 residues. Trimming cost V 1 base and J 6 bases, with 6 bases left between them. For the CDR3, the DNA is TGTGCCAGCAGCCAAGTCACAAAGACCCAGTACTTC. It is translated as CASSQVTKTQYF.

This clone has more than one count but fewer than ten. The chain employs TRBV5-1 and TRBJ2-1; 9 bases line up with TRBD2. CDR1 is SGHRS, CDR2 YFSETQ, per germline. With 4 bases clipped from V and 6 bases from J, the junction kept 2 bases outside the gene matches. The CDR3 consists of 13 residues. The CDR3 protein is CASSRGLANEQFF. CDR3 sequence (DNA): TGCGCCAGCAGCCGGGGACTAGCCAATGAGCAGTTCTTC.

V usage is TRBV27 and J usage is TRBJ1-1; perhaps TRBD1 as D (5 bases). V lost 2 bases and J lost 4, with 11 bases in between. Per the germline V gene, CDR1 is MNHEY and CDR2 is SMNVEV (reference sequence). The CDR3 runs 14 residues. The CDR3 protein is CASSLGRGPTEAFF. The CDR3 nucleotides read TGTGCCAGCAGTTTAGGGAGGGGCCCCACTGAAGCTTTCTTT.

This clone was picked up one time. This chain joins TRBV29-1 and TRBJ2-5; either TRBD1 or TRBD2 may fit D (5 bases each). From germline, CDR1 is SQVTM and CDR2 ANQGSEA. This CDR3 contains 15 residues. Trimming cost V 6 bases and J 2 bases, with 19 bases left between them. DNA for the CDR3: TGCAGCGTCGCCGGACGGAGGCAGGGACAAGAGACCCAGTACTTC. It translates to CSVAGRRQGQETQYF.

The CDR3 DNA reads TGTGCCAGCAGCTTAAATGTCAACCCGAGCACCGGGGAGCTGTTTTTT. Translating gives CASSLNVNPSTGELFF. The rearrangement links TRBV11-2 to TRBJ2-2; no definite D call. The CDR3 loop spans 16 amino acids. CDR1 is SGHAT and CDR2 is FQNNGV in the germline V gene. Trimming cost V 2 bases and J 4 bases, with 14 bases left between them.

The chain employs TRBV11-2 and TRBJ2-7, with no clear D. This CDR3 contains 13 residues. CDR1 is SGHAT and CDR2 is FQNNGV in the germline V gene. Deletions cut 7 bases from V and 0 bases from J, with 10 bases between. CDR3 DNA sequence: TGTGCCAGCACTCCGCGGCCCTCCTACGAGCAGTACTTC. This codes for CASTPRPSYEQYF.

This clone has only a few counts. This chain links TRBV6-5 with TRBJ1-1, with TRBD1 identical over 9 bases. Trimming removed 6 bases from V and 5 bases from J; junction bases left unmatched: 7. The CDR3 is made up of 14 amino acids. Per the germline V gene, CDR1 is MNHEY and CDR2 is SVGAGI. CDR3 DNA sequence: TGTGCCAGCAGACTACAGGGGGCACAAACTGAAGCTTTCTTT. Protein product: CASRLQGAQTEAFF.

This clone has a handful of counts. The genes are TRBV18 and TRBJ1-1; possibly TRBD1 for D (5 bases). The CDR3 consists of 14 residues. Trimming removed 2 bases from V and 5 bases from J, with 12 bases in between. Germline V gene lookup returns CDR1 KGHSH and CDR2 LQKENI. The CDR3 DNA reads TGTGCCAGCTCACCAAGGACGGAGGGGACTGAAGCTTTCTTT. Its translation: CASSPRTEGTEAFF.

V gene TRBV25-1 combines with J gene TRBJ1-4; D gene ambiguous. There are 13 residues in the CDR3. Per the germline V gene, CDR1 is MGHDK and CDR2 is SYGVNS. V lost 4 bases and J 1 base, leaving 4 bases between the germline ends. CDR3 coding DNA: TGTGCCAGCAGTGGGGGAACTAATGAAAAACTGTTTTTT. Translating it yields CASSGGTNEKLFF.

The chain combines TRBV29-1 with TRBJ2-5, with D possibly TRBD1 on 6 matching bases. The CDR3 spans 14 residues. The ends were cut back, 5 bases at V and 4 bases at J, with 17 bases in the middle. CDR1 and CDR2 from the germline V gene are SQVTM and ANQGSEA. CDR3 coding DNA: TGCAGCGTTACGGGAACAGGGTTCACAGAGACCCAGTACTTC. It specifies CSVTGTGFTETQYF.

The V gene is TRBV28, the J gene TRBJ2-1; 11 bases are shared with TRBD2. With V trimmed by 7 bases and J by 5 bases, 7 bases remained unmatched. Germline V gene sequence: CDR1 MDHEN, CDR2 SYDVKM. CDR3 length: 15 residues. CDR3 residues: CASTFSGGEHNEQFF. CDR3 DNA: TGTGCCAGCACTTTTAGCGGGGGGGAACACAATGAGCAGTTCTTC.

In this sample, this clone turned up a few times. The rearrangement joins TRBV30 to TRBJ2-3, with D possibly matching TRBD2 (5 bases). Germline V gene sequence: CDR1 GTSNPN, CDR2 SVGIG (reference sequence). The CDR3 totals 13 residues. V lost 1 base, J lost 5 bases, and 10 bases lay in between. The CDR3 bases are TGTGCCTGGAGTGAATCGGGGTTAGATACGCAGTATTTT. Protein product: CAWSESGLDTQYF.

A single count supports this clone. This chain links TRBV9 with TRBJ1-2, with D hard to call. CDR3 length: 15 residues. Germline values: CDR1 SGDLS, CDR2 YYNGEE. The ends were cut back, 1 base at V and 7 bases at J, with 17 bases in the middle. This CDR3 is CASSVRQEAYGGYTF. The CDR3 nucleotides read TGTGCCAGCAGCGTACGCCAAGAAGCATATGGTGGCTACACCTTC. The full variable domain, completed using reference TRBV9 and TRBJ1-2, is DSGVTQTPKHLITATGQRVTLRCSPRSGDLSVYWYQQSLDQGLQFLIQYYNGEERAKGNILERFSAQQFPDLHSELNLSSLELGDSALYFCASSVRQEAYGGYTFGSGTRLTVV.

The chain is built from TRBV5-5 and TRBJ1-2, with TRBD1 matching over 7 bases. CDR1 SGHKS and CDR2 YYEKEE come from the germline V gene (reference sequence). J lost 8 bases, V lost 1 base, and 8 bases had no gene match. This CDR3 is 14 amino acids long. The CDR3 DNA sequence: TGTGCCAGCAGCTTGACAGGGGCCGCCTTGGGCTACACCTTC. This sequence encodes CASSLTGAALGYTF.

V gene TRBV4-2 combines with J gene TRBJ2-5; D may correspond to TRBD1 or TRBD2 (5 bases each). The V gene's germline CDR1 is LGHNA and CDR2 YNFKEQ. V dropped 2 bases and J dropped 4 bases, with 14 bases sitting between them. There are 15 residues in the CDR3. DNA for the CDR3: TGTGCCAGCAGCCAACCGACTGTTGGGGGAGAGACCCAGTACTTC. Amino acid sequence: CASSQPTVGGETQYF.

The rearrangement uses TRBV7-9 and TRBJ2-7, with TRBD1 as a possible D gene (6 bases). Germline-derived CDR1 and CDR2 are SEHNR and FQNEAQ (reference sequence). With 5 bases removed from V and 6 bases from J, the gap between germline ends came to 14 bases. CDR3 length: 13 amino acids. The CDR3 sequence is CASSPQGFGEQYF. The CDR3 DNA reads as TGTGCCAGCAGCCCACAGGGATTCGGCGAGCAGTACTTC. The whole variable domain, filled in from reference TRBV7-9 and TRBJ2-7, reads DTGVSQNPRHKITKRGQNVTFRCDPISEHNRLYWYRQTLGQGPEFLTYFQNEAQLEKSRLLSDRFSAERPKGSFSTLEIQRTEQGDSAMYLCASSPQGFGEQYFGPGTRLTVT.

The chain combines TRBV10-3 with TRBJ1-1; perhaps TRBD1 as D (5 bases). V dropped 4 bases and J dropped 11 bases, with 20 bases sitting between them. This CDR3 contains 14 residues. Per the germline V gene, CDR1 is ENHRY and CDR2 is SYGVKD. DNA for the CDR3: TGTGCCATCAGTGGTGGAGGGACCGGATTGGGTGCTTTCTTT. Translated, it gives CAISGGGTGLGAFF.

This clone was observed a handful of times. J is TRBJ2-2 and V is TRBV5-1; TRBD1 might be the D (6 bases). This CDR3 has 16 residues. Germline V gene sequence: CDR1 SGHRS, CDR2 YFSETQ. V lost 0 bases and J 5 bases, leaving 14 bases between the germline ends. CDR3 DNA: TGCGCCAGCAGCTTGGATGGGGGCCCTGGAACCGGGGAGCTGTTTTTT. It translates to CASSLDGGPGTGELFF. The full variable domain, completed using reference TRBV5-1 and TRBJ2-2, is KAGVTQTPRYLIKTRGQQVTLSCSPISGHRSVSWYQQTPGQGLQFLFEYFSETQRNKGNFPGRFSGRQFSNSRSEMNVSTLELGDSALYLCASSLDGGPGTGELFFGEGSRLTVL.

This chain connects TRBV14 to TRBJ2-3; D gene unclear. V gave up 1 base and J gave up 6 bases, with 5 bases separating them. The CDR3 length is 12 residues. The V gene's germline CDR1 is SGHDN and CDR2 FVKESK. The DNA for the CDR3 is TGTGCCAGCAGCCAAGTTCCGGATACGCAGTATTTT. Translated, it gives CASSQVPDTQYF.

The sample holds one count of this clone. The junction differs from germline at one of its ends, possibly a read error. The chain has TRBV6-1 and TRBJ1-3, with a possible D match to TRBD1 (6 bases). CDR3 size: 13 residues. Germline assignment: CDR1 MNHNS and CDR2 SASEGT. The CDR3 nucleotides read TGTGCCAGCAGGGAAGAGCACAGGGTGTACATATATTTT. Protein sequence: CASREEHRVYIYF.